These 32 T cell receptor beta chains came from one sample sequenced in a study of CD4+ T cells in melanoma. Method: immunoSEQ multiplex PCR; TCRdb's copy keeps in-frame clones and lacks some. The sample lists some 110,000 clones, approximately 90% occurring once. The specimen was peripheral blood. These receptors came from a human donor with melanoma.

The chain couples TRBV29-1 to TRBJ1-1; D remains ambiguous. CDR1 and CDR2 from the germline V gene are SQVTM and ANQGSEA. With 4 bases removed from V and 5 bases from J, the gap between germline ends came to 8 bases. The CDR3 totals 11 residues. The CDR3 nucleotides are TGCAGCGTTGTACTAGGAACTGAAGCTTTCTTT. Translation gives CSVVLGTEAFF.

This clone occurred a few times. The chain combines TRBV7-9 with TRBJ2-3; 11 nucleotides align to TRBD2. There are 16 residues in the CDR3. With V trimmed by 3 bases and J by 6 bases, 8 bases remained unmatched. Germline CDR1 SEHNR, CDR2 FQNEAQ (reference sequence). The chain's CDR3 is CASSLESSGGRDTQYF. The CDR3 nucleotides are TGTGCCAGCAGCTTGGAATCTAGCGGGGGGAGGGATACGCAGTATTTT.

V gene TRBV7-3 combines with J gene TRBJ2-2; the match to TRBD2 covers 8 bases. The V gene end was trimmed by 4 bases and the J gene end by 8 bases; junction bases not matched to a gene: 9. CDR3 length equals 15 residues. Germline assignment: CDR1 SGHTA and CDR2 FQGTGA. CDR3 sequence: CASSSLPGGLGELFF. DNA for the CDR3: TGTGCCAGCAGCTCCCTTCCGGGGGGGCTAGGGGAGCTGTTTTTT.

J is TRBJ2-1 and V is TRBV20-1, with D uncertain. This CDR3 is built from 11 residues. Trimming removed 3 bases from V and 9 bases from J, with 9 bases in between. Germline V CDR1 and CDR2: DFQATT, SNEGSKA (reference sequence). The CDR3 bases are TGCAGTGCTAGTTTCCCGGTTGAGCAGTTCTTC. This gives the protein CSASFPVEQFF.

The gene calls are TRBV27 and TRBJ2-3; tentatively, D is TRBD2 (5 bases). The CDR3 extends over 13 amino acids. CDR1 and CDR2 from the germline V gene are MNHEY and SMNVEV (reference sequence). Trimming pared 2 bases from V and 10 bases from J, leaving 13 bases between. The CDR3 DNA follows: TGTGCCAGCAGTTTAGCGGGTATGTCGGCGCAGTATTTT. Translating it yields CASSLAGMSAQYF.

The J gene is TRBJ2-3, the V gene TRBV5-1; 9 nucleotides align to TRBD1. CDR1 and CDR2 (germline): SGHRS, YFSETQ. CDR3 length equals 14 residues. V lost 4 bases and J lost 6; bases outside the gene matches: 6. The CDR3 nucleotides are TGCGCCAGCAGCCCGGACAGGGGAACGGATACGCAGTATTTT. Translated, it gives CASSPDRGTDTQYF. The full variable domain, completed using reference TRBV5-1 and TRBJ2-3, is KAGVTQTPRYLIKTRGQQVTLSCSPISGHRSVSWYQQTPGQGLQFLFEYFSETQRNKGNFPGRFSGRQFSNSRSEMNVSTLELGDSALYLCASSPDRGTDTQYFGPGTRLTVL.

The V call is TRBV6-6, the J call TRBJ1-4; a possible D gene is TRBD1 (5 bases). Germline V gives CDR1 MNHNY, CDR2 SVGAGI (reference sequence). The CDR3 consists of 14 residues. Trimming cost V 6 bases and J 0 bases, with 8 bases left between them. The CDR3 loop is CASSPTATNEKLFF. The CDR3, as DNA: TGTGCCAGCAGCCCGACAGCAACTAATGAAAAACTGTTTTTT.

The rearrangement links TRBV7-9 to TRBJ2-1; possible D gene TRBD2, 5 bases. The germline gives CDR1 SEHNR, CDR2 FQNEAQ (reference sequence). The V end lost 1 base, the J end lost 3 bases, and 7 bases lay between the germline ends. CDR3 length equals 14 residues. This chain's CDR3 is CASSLERSYNEQFF. CDR3 nucleotide sequence: TGTGCCAGCAGCTTAGAGCGGAGCTACAATGAGCAGTTCTTC. The entire variable domain, with the rest obtained from reference TRBV7-9 and TRBJ2-1, is as follows: DTGVSQNPRHKITKRGQNVTFRCDPISEHNRLYWYRQTLGQGPEFLTYFQNEAQLEKSRLLSDRFSAERPKGSFSTLEIQRTEQGDSAMYLCASSLERSYNEQFFGPGTRLTVL.

The V gene is TRBV7-2, the J gene TRBJ2-7, with 9 bases lining up with TRBD2. CDR3 length: 15 residues. V trimming: 1 base; J trimming: 2 bases; junction bases outside the gene matches: 3. Germline-derived CDR1 and CDR2 are SGHTA and FQGNSA. CDR3 in DNA: TGTGCCAGCAGCTTAGGACTAGCGGTTCCCTACGAGCAGTACTTC. Its translation is CASSLGLAVPYEQYF.

V gene TRBV5-4 combines with J gene TRBJ2-5, with D possibly TRBD2 on 6 matching bases. The CDR3 sequence is 14 residues long. V shed 2 bases and J shed 5 bases, with 13 bases lying between them. Germline V gives CDR1 SGHNT, CDR2 YYREEE (reference sequence). CDR3: CASSFTGVGETQYF. In nucleotides, the CDR3 is TGTGCCAGCAGCTTCACGGGAGTAGGGGAGACCCAGTACTTC.

V gene TRBV7-2 combines with J gene TRBJ2-3; D uncertain. Germline CDR1 reads SGHTA; CDR2 reads FQGNSA. The CDR3 runs to 13 residues. V was clipped by 5 bases and J by 5 bases, with 11 bases between them. CDR3 bases: TGTGCCAGCAGCCTCCAACTTAAAGATACGCAGTATTTT. Amino acid sequence: CASSLQLKDTQYF.

This clone was detected once. The chain couples TRBV2 to TRBJ2-7, with 7 bases lining up with TRBD2. J was trimmed by 6 bases and V by 6 bases; bases with no gene match: 11. CDR1 is SNHLY and CDR2 is FYNNEI in the germline V gene. This CDR3 has 14 residues. In DNA form, the CDR3 reads TGTGCCAGCAGCGGACTAGTCCTTTCTTCCGAGCAGTACTTC. This codes for CASSGLVLSSEQYF.

The CDR3 DNA sequence: TGTGCCAGCAGATACGGGCAGGCCGGGGAGCTGTTTTTT. It specifies CASRYGQAGELFF. The chain carries TRBV27 and TRBJ2-2; the D is unclear. Looked up from germline, CDR1 is MNHEY and CDR2 is SMNVEV (reference sequence). The CDR3 spans 13 residues. V was shortened by 6 bases and J by 6 bases, with 11 bases between the two germline ends.

The chain links TRBV7-2 to TRBJ2-4, with D possibly being TRBD1 (5 bases). Germline CDR1 and CDR2: SGHTA and FQGNSA. V was trimmed by 1 base and J by 8 bases, leaving 12 bases between them. The CDR3 is 14 residues long. CDR3: CASSLEGRGYIQYF. In nucleotides, the CDR3 is TGTGCCAGCAGCTTAGAGGGAAGGGGTTACATTCAGTACTTC.

The chain links TRBV7-2 to TRBJ2-6, with TRBD1 identical over 7 bases. Germline CDR1 is SGHTA and CDR2 is FQGNSA. The CDR3 runs to 15 residues. V dropped 5 bases and J dropped 2; count of bases not matched to a gene: 3. The CDR3 DNA sequence: TGTGCCAGCAGCATCGGGACAGCTGGGGCCAACGTCCTGACTTTC. Its translation: CASSIGTAGANVLTF.

The chain recombines TRBV30 with TRBJ2-2, with D perhaps TRBD2 (5 bases). Trimming left V 0 bases short and J 6 bases short, with 8 bases between. CDR3 length: 13 residues. The germline gives CDR1 GTSNPN, CDR2 SVGIG (reference sequence). The CDR3 DNA reads TGTGCCTGGAGTGTATTGGGAGCCGGGGAGCTGTTTTTT. It specifies CAWSVLGAGELFF.

The chain has TRBV6-5 and TRBJ2-7, with unresolved D. The germline gives CDR1 MNHEY, CDR2 SVGAGI. Trimming removed 2 bases at V and 3 bases at J, with 11 bases between. This CDR3 has 14 amino acids. CDR3 region: CASSYQDGDYEQYF. In DNA, the CDR3 is TGTGCCAGCAGTTACCAGGACGGCGACTACGAGCAGTACTTC.

This chain uses TRBV6-5 with TRBJ2-7, with 8 bases aligning to TRBD2. The CDR3 sequence is 14 residues long. The V gene end was trimmed by 7 bases and the J gene end by 3 bases; junction bases not matched to a gene: 8. The germline V gene encodes CDR1 MNHEY and CDR2 SVGAGI. CDR3 sequence: CASTISGTHYEQYF. Here the CDR3 DNA reads TGTGCCAGCACCATTAGCGGGACGCACTACGAGCAGTACTTC.

V usage is TRBV2 and J usage is TRBJ1-2; the D gene is possibly TRBD1 (5 bases). Germline CDR1 reads SNHLY; CDR2 reads FYNNEI. CDR3 length: 16 amino acids. With 3 bases removed from V and 1 base from J, the gap between germline ends came to 15 bases. The CDR3 region has the DNA TGTGCCAGCAGTGATACGTTGACAGCCAATAACTATGGCTACACCTTC. This gives the protein CASSDTLTANNYGYTF.

The chain uses TRBV14 and TRBJ2-7; no definite D call. The V gene lost 4 bases and the J gene lost 6 bases, with 16 bases spanning the gap. Germline CDR1 is SGHDN and CDR2 is FVKESK. This CDR3 has 14 amino acids. The CDR3 DNA reads as TGTGCCAGCAGCCCGTTTAGAGTGTCGGGCGAGCAGTACTTC. Translating it yields CASSPFRVSGEQYF.

The chain links TRBV5-1 to TRBJ2-2, with 8 positions matching TRBD1. Germline V gives CDR1 SGHRS, CDR2 YFSETQ. V shed 6 bases, J shed 4 bases, and the junction held 8 bases outside the gene matches. The CDR3 is 15 amino acids. CDR3 sequence reads: CASTLTGGLTGELFF. The CDR3, as DNA: TGCGCCAGCACACTTACAGGGGGGCTCACCGGGGAGCTGTTTTTT. Filled out from reference TRBV5-1 and TRBJ2-2, the complete variable domain reads KAGVTQTPRYLIKTRGQQVTLSCSPISGHRSVSWYQQTPGQGLQFLFEYFSETQRNKGNFPGRFSGRQFSNSRSEMNVSTLELGDSALYLCASTLTGGLTGELFFGEGSRLTVL.

This chain connects TRBV9 to TRBJ1-3, with a tentative D call TRBD1 (6 bases). The CDR3 covers 15 residues. Looked up from germline, CDR1 is SGDLS and CDR2 is YYNGEE. With 2 bases removed from V and 2 bases from J, the gap between germline ends came to 11 bases. The CDR3 sequence: CASSVGRDTGNTIYF. CDR3 coding DNA: TGTGCCAGCAGCGTGGGAAGGGACACTGGAAACACCATATATTTT.

The chain uses TRBV9 and TRBJ2-5; TRBD2 aligns across 9 bases. This CDR3 is 16 amino acids long. The germline V gene encodes CDR1 SGDLS and CDR2 YYNGEE. V lost 0 bases to trimming and J lost 5 bases; unmatched junction nucleotides: 8. The CDR3 here is CASSVGLAGPSETQYF. The CDR3 bases are TGTGCCAGCAGCGTAGGTCTAGCGGGACCATCGGAGACCCAGTACTTC.

There are a few counts of this clone. The chain joins TRBV7-3 to TRBJ1-2; 8 bases match TRBD1. J was trimmed by 8 bases and V by 0 bases; bases with no gene match: 8. The germline gives CDR1 SGHTA, CDR2 FQGTGA. This CDR3 contains 15 residues. The CDR3 DNA reads TGTGCCAGCAGCTTAACGTCCGGACAGGGACGGGGCTACACCTTC. It encodes CASSLTSGQGRGYTF.

This sequence joins TRBV7-3 and TRBJ1-2; 10 bases line up with TRBD1. V lost 4 bases to trimming and J lost 4 bases; unmatched junction nucleotides: 6. Germline values: CDR1 SGHTA, CDR2 FQGTGA. The CDR3 contains 15 residues. This CDR3 reads CASSSPGTGVYGYTF. The CDR3 DNA sequence: TGTGCCAGCAGCTCTCCCGGGACAGGGGTCTATGGCTACACCTTC.

The chain is built from TRBV5-1 and TRBJ1-1; D perhaps matches TRBD1 (5 bases). CDR3 length: 15 amino acids. V was pared by 2 bases and J by 4 bases, with 15 bases between. The germline gives CDR1 SGHRS, CDR2 YFSETQ. CDR3 nucleotide sequence: TGCGCCAGCAGCTTTGTAACAGGCGGATCCACTGAAGCTTTCTTT. Translating gives CASSFVTGGSTEAFF.

V and J are TRBV7-9 and TRBJ2-2; 9 nucleotides match TRBD1. Unmatched junction bases numbered 6, after V lost 7 bases and J lost 3 bases. Germline lookup yields CDR1 SEHNR and CDR2 FQNEAQ (reference sequence). This CDR3 is built from 15 residues. The CDR3 coding sequence is TGTGCCAGCACTACCGGGACAGGGCACACCGGGGAGCTGTTTTTT. It is translated as CASTTGTGHTGELFF.

V usage is TRBV7-3 and J usage is TRBJ2-7, with TRBD1 identical over 9 bases. The CDR3 loop spans 13 amino acids. Germline values: CDR1 SGHTA, CDR2 FQGTGA. V shed 5 bases, J shed 5 bases, and the junction held 4 bases outside the gene matches. The CDR3 coding sequence is TGTGCCAGCAGCCGGGACAGGGAGCACGAGCAGTACTTC. Amino acid sequence: CASSRDREHEQYF.

The V call is TRBV16, the J call TRBJ1-5, with D unclear. The germline CDR1 and CDR2 sequences are KGHSY and FQNENV. Between the trimmed V and J ends, which lost 0 bases and 4 bases, there was a span of 7 bases. This CDR3 comprises 14 residues. CDR3 DNA: TGTGCCAGCAGCCAATCGGCAACAAATCAGCCCCAGCATTTT. Its protein product is CASSQSATNQPQHF.

This clone was seen more than once but under ten times. This chain connects TRBV4-2 to TRBJ1-1; TRBD1 agrees at 9 bases. Germline V lookup: CDR1 LGHNA, CDR2 YNFKEQ. The CDR3 length is 15 residues. Trimming took 5 bases from V and 5 from J; bases not matched to a gene: 9. CDR3 sequence reads: CASSEIQGARTEAFF. CDR3 bases: TGTGCCAGCAGCGAGATACAGGGGGCGAGGACTGAAGCTTTCTTT.

This clone was seen only a few times. The chain combines TRBV7-9 with TRBJ1-6, with D tentatively TRBD1 (5 bases). The CDR3 runs 14 residues. The ends were cut back, 3 bases at V and 8 bases at J, with 11 bases in the middle. CDR1 is SEHNR, CDR2 FQNEAQ, per germline (reference sequence). CDR3 sequence: CASSFGGGDSPLHF. The CDR3 DNA sequence: TGTGCCAGCAGCTTCGGGGGGGGTGATTCACCCCTCCACTTT.

The rearrangement joins TRBV7-2 to TRBJ2-7; 10 nucleotides match TRBD1. The V gene end was trimmed by 5 bases and the J gene end by 11 bases; junction bases not matched to a gene: 12. The CDR3 has 14 amino acids. Germline V gene lookup returns CDR1 SGHTA and CDR2 FQGNSA. This CDR3 is CASSVDRGLKLEYF. Here the CDR3 DNA reads TGTGCCAGCAGCGTAGACAGGGGGCTAAAGTTGGAGTACTTC. Full variable domain (outside the CDR3, taken from reference TRBV7-2 and TRBJ2-7): GAGVSQSPSNKVTEKGKDVELRCDPISGHTALYWYRQSLGQGLEFLIYFQGNSAPDKSGLPSDRFSAERTGGSVSTLTIQRTQQEDSAVYLCASSVDRGLKLEYFGPGTRLTVT.